This T cell receptor beta chain was recorded in a study of cytomegalovirus exposure and HLA in healthy donors. Study background: The Caucasian-associated ancestry cluster contained about 80% of the approximately 430 genotyped donors.

The CDR3 is 20 residues long. V dropped 6 bases and J dropped 4; count of bases not matched to a gene: 22. Germline CDR1 is SGHVS and CDR2 is FQNEAQ. The study's findings and limits: Rarity characterized most TCR sequences, yet some public TCRs appeared in many donors. Links to common viral pathogens appeared, in a later analysis, for several of the most significant clusters. Specificity of a few CMV-associated chains for CMV antigens was verified in vitro.

Notes on this clone: Its antigen remains unknown.

PCR involved 60 Vbeta and 13 Jbeta primers. Profiled with immunoSEQ multiplex PCR; TCRdb holds only in-frame clones, not every one. The sample contains around 92,000 clones, roughly four fifths of which appear only once. The receptor's source is a human donor in good health. Material: PBMCs. This rearrangement joins TRBV7-8 to TRBJ2-3; 10 bases line up with TRBD2. CDR3 region: CASRAGGWERGGRQADTQYF. As DNA, the CDR3 is TGTGCCAGCAGGGCGGGGGGCTGGGAGCGGGGGGGCCGACAGGCAGATACGCAGTATTTT.